Included here is one TCR beta chain sequence, with context. Time point indicated: after trial treatment. Treatment meaning: LDRT plus nivolumab, ipilimumab, low-dose cyclophosphamide and aspirin (RACIN trial). It was nivolumab, ipilimumab, aspirin, low-dose cyclophosphamide and low-dose radiotherapy that donors received. Patients deemed eligible presented with advanced solid tumors lacking tumor-infiltrating lymphocytes. This record comes from a study of low-dose radiotherapy and immunotherapy resistance in tumors. Background on the study: Oral administration of aspirin 300 mg daily occurred for four cycles, commencing at cycle 1 day 1.

TRAV- and TRBV-specific primers were used for first-strand cDNA, which covered alpha and beta chains. The authors ran around 22 PCR cycles to amplify TCRs with a constant-region primer and V-primer adapter. TCRdb recomputed calls from the reads with MiXCR, one row per CDR3 protein. The repertoire holds more than 90,000 distinct CDR3 sequences, with 20% to 25% as singletons. Germline V gene sequence: CDR1 DFQATT, CDR2 SNEGSKA (reference sequence). V was shortened by 3 bases and J by 2 bases, with 11 bases between the two germline ends. The CDR3 loop spans 14 amino acids. Sequencing was performed on PBMCs, taken after low-dose radiotherapy plus immunotherapy. This sequence originates from a male donor with prostate cancer. The J gene is TRBJ2-1, the V gene TRBV20-1, with D possibly matching TRBD1 (6 bases). CDR3 coding DNA: TGCAGTGCTAGGATGACAGGTGCCTACAATGAGCAGTTCTTC. This translates into CSARMTGAYNEQFF.